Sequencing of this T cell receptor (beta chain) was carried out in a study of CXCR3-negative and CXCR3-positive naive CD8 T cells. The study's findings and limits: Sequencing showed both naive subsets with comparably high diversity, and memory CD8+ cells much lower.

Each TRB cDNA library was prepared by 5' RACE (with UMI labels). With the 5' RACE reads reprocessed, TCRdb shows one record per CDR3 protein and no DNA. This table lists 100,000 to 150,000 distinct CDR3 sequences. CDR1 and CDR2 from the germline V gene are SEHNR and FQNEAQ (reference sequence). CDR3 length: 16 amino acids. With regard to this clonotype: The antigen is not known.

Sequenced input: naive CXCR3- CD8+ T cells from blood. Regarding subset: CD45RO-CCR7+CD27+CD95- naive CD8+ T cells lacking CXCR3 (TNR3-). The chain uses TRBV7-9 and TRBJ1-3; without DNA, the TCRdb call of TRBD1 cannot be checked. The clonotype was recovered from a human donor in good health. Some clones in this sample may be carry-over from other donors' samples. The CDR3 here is CASSLEDRVIGNTIYF.